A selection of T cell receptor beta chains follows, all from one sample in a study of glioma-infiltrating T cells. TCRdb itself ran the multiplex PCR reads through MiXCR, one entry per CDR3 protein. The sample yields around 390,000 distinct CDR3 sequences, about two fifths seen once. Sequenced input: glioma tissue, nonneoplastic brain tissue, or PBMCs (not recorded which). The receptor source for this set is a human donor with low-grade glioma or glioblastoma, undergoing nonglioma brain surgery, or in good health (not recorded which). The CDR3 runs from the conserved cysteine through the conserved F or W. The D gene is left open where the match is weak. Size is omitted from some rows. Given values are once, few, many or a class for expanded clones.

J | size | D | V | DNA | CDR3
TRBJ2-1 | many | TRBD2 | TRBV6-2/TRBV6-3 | TGTGCCAGCAGTTACGAAGGGGGACTAGCGGGCAATGAGCAGTTCTTC | CASSYEGGLAGNEQFF
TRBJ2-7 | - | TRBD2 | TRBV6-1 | TGTGCCAGCAGCCAAGGGCTTAGCGGGCCCTACGAGCAGTACTTC | CASSQGLSGPYEQYF
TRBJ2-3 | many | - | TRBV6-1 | TGTGCCAGCAGTAAGGAGTCGTGGGCTACGCAGTATTTT | CASSKESWATQYF
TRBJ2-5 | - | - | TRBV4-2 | TGTGCCAGCAGCCAAGCTAATACGGGAGAGGCGGAGACCCAGTACTTC | CASSQANTGEAETQYF
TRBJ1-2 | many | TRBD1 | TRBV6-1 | TGTGCCAGCAGAACCACGGGACAGGGGGTATTTGGCTACACCTTC | CASRTTGQGVFGYTF
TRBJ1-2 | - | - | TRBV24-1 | TGTGCCACCAGGAACTCAGGGGACGGCTACACCTTC | CATRNSGDGYTF
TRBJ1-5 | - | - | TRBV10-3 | TGTGCCATCAGTGAGAGGGACGGAGATAGCAATCAGCCCCAGCATTTT | CAISERDGDSNQPQHF
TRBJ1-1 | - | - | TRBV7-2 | TGTGCCAGCAGCTTAGGATTCGGCGGGAACACTGAAGCTTTCTTT | CASSLGFGGNTEAFF
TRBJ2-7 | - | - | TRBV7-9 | TGTGCCGTCAGCGGCTCCTACGAGCAGTACTTC | CAVSGSYEQYF
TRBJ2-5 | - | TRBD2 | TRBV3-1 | TGTGCCAGCAGCCAAGTAAGGGCGGGGACTAGGCTGGGAGAGACCCAGTACTTC | CASSQVRAGTRLGETQYF
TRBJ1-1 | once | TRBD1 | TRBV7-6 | TGTGCCAGCAGCTCCTACACAGGGGTCGCCACTGAAGCTTTCTTT | CASSSYTGVATEAFF
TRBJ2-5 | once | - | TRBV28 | TGTGCCAGCAGCGGGGTCAGCCAACAAGAGACCCAGTACTTC | CASSGVSQQETQYF
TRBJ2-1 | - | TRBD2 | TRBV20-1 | TGCAGTGCTAGAGAGCGGGGACTAGCGGGAGGTGAGCAGTTCTTC | CSARERGLAGGEQFF
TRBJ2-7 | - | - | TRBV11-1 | TGTGCCAGCGGCTTAGCTTCACTAACGTACGAGCAGTACTTC | CASGLASLTYEQYF
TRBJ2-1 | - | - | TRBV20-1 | TGCAGTGCTGGAGATCCGGGGGAAACCTACGAGCAGTTCTTC | CSAGDPGETYEQFF
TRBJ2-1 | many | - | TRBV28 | TGTGCCAGCAGTTATGCCCCTTCCAATGAGCAGTTCTTC | CASSYAPSNEQFF
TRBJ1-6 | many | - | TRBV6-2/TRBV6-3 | TGTGCCAGCAGTTACTCGTGGGGATCACCCCTCCACTTT | CASSYSWGSPLHF
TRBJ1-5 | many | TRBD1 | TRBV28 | TGTGCCAGCAGTTTATTTTCAGGGGGCGAGAATCAGCCCCAGCATTTT | CASSLFSGGENQPQHF